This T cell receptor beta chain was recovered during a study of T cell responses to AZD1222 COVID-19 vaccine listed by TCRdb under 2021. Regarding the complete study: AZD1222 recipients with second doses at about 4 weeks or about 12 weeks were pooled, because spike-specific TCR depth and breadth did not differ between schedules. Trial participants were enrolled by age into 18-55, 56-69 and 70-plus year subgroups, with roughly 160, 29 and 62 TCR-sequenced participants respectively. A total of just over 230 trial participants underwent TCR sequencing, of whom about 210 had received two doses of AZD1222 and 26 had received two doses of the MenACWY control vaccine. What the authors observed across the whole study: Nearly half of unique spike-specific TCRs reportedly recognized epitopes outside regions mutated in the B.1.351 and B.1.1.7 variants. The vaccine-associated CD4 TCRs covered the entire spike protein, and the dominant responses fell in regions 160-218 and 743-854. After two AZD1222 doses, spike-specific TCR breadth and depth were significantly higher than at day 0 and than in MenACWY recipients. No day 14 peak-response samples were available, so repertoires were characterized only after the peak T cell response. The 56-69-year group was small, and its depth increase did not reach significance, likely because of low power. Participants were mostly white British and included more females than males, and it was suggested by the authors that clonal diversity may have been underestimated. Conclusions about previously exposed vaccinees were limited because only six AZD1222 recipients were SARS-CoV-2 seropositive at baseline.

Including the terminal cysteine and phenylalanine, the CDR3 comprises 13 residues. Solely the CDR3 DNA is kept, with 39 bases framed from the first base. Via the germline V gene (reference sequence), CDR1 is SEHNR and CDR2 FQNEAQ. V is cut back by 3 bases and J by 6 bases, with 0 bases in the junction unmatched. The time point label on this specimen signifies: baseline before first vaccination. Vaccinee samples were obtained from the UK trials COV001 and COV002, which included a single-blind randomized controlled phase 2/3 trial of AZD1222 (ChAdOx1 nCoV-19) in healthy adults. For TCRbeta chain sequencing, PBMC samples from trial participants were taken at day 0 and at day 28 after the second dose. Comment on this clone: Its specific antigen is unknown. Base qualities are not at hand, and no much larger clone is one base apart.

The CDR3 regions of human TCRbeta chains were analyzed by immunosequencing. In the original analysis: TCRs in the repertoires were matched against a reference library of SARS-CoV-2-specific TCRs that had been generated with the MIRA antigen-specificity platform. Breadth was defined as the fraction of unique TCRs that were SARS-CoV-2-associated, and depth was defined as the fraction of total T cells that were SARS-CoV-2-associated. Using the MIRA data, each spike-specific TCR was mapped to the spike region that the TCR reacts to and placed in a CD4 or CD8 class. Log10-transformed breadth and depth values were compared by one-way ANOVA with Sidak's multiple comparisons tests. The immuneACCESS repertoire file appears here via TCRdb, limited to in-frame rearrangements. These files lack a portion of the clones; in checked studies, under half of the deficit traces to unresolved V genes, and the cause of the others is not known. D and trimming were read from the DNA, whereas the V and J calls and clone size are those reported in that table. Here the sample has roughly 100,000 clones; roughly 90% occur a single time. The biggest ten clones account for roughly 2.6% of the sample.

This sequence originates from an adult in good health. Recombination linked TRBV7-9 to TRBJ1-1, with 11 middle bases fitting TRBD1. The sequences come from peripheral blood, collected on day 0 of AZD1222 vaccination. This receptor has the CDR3 CASSLGQGAEAFF. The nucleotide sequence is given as TGTGCCAGCAGCTTGGGACAGGGGGCTGAAGCTTTCTTT.